Listed below are T cell receptor beta chains from one sample, sequenced in a study of T cells after yellow fever vaccination. MiXCR was run by TCRdb on the 5' RACE reads, yielding one entry per CDR3 protein. Seen here are about 85,000 distinct CDR3 sequences, roughly 13% observed once, and the top ten hold roughly 25%. This material consisted of CD8+ T cells not binding an NS4B(214-222) dextramer, sorted from PBMCs, taken about 20 days after the first yellow fever vaccination. These receptors all stem from a young man who received the YFV17D yellow fever vaccine. Each CDR3 is given with its conserved first and last residue. D genes are given only for firm matches. Not every row has a clone size; where given, it reads once, few, many or a size class.

few TRBJ2-2 NA TRBV29-1 TGCAGCGTTTGGTGGGACACCGGGGAGCTGTTTTTT CSVWWDTGELFF
NA TRBJ2-7 NA TRBV4-1 TGCGCCAGCAGCCAAGCCCCCCTCGGTACGATTACCTACGAGCAGTACTTC CASSQAPLGTITYEQYF
few TRBJ1-2 NA TRBV4-1 TGCGCCAGCAGCCAGGACGGGGCGGAAAACTATGGCTACACCTTC CASSQDGAENYGYTF
once TRBJ2-2 TRBD2 TRBV7-6 TGTGCCAGCAGCTCCCCGAGTGGTGGCGGGGGGCGCTCGAGCACCGGGGAGCTGTTTTTT CASSSPSGGGGRSSTGELFF
few TRBJ2-1 TRBD1 TRBV5-1 TGCGCCAGCAGCCAGACAGGGAATCCCTACAATGAGCAGTTCTTC CASSQTGNPYNEQFF
once TRBJ2-7 NA TRBV6-5 TGTGCCAGCAGTTACGGGCAGGGTTTGGGCTACGAGCAGTACTTC CASSYGQGLGYEQYF
few TRBJ2-5 TRBD2 TRBV7-6 TGTGCCAGCAGCGTTAGCGGGGGCACCGAACTTCCCGAGACCCAGTACTTC CASSVSGGTELPETQYF
many TRBJ1-5 NA TRBV15 TGTAGCAATCAGCCCCAGCATTTT CSNQPQHF
few TRBJ1-1 NA TRBV27 TGTGCCAGCAGTCCATTACCTCCCACTGAAGCTTTCTTT CASSPLPPTEAFF
NA TRBJ2-7 NA TRBV7-8 TGTGCCAGCAGCCCCGGGGCCGCCAAGCAGTACTTC CASSPGAAKQYF
NA TRBJ1-1 NA TRBV12-3/TRBV12-4 TGTGCCAGCAGTTCCGCCGGACCCACTGAAGCTTTCTTT CASSSAGPTEAFF
few TRBJ2-7 NA TRBV4-3 TGCGCCAGCAGCCAAGTAAGGGGGGGTTACGAGCAGTACTTC CASSQVRGGYEQYF
NA TRBJ2-2 NA TRBV12-3/TRBV12-4 TGTGCCAGCAGTTTCCTCGGGGGCACCGGGGAGCTGTTTTTT CASSFLGGTGELFF
NA TRBJ2-2 TRBD2 TRBV5-6 TGTGCCAGCAGCTTGGGACTAGCGGGGCGTACCGGGGAGCTGTTTTTT CASSLGLAGRTGELFF
many TRBJ2-3 NA TRBV10-3 TGTGCCATCAGGTCAACGACCTGGACGGCCACTTCAGATACGCAGTATTTT CAIRSTTWTATSDTQYF
NA TRBJ2-3 NA TRBV7-8 TGTGCCAGCAGCTTGGAACTTGCTACAGATACGCAGTATTTT CASSLELATDTQYF
NA TRBJ2-1 NA TRBV2 TGTGCCAGCAGTGAAGGTTCGAGGGGGAATGAGCAGTTCTTC CASSEGSRGNEQFF
NA TRBJ1-2 NA TRBV5-5 TGTGCCAGCAGCTTGGGGGGATATGGCTACACCTTC CASSLGGYGYTF
few TRBJ2-7 NA TRBV6-2/TRBV6-3 TGTGCCAGTTATCCCTTCGGAGGGGCCTACGAGCAGTACTTC CASYPFGGAYEQYF
NA TRBJ2-1 NA TRBV7-9 TGTGCCAGCAGCTTAGCGGAGGCCAATGAGCAGTTCTTC CASSLAEANEQFF
few TRBJ2-4 NA TRBV7-9 TGTGCCAGCAGCTTATACGAGGGCGGAAAAAACATTCAGTACTTC CASSLYEGGKNIQYF
few TRBJ1-3 NA TRBV6-5 TGTGCCAGCAGTTACCGGGGAGAGGGAAACACCATATATTTT CASSYRGEGNTIYF
few TRBJ2-2 TRBD1 TRBV11-1 TGTGCCAGCAGCCTCCGGGACAGGGGCACCGGGGAGCTGTTTTTT CASSLRDRGTGELFF
many TRBJ2-1 TRBD2 TRBV12-3/TRBV12-4 TGTGCCAGCAGTTCGCTAGCGGGTGAGCAGTTCTTC CASSSLAGEQFF
NA TRBJ2-1 NA TRBV20-1 TGCAGTGCTAGAGGGGGCCTCTCAAATGAGCAGTTCTTC CSARGGLSNEQFF
NA TRBJ1-1 TRBD1 TRBV7-6 TGTGCCAGCAGCTTAGAACCGGGACAGCAGCCTATGAACACTGAAGCTTTCTTT CASSLEPGQQPMNTEAFF
NA TRBJ2-2 NA TRBV7-2 TGTGCCAGCAGCTTCCCAGCGAACACCGGGGAGCTGTTTTTT CASSFPANTGELFF
NA TRBJ1-5 NA TRBV2 TGTGCCAGCAGTGAGATGGATCAGCCCCAGCATTTT CASSEMDQPQHF
few TRBJ2-7 NA TRBV10-2 TGCGCCAGCAGTAGGCCAGCGGCATACGAGCAGTACTTC CASSRPAAYEQYF
few TRBJ2-3 NA TRBV20-1 TGCAGTGCTAGAGTTGGTCGGCCCCCCGGTACGCAGTATTTT CSARVGRPPGTQYF
few TRBJ1-1 NA TRBV28 TGTGCCAGCAGTTCATTGCGAGGTTTCCTTGAAGCTTTCTTT CASSSLRGFLEAFF
NA TRBJ2-1 NA TRBV5-6 TGTGCCATCAGCCCCGGGGTCCTCTACAATGAGCAGTTCTTC CAISPGVLYNEQFF
NA TRBJ2-1 TRBD2 TRBV5-1 TGCCCCAGCAGCTTTGTAGCGGGGGGGCAGGATGAGCAGTTCTTC CPSSFVAGGQDEQFF
few TRBJ2-5 NA TRBV29-1 TGCAGCGTTCTCCCACGGTGGCAGCCGGGGCAAGAGACCCAGTACTTC CSVLPRWQPGQETQYF
NA TRBJ2-5 NA TRBV4-1 TGCGCCAGCAGCCAAGAGGGAAGGGGCCAAGAGACCCAGTACTTC CASSQEGRGQETQYF
NA TRBJ2-1 NA TRBV25-1 TGTGCCAGCAGCCCTATGGGGTTGAGTAGGAATGAGCAGTTCTTC CASSPMGLSRNEQFF
NA TRBJ2-2 NA TRBV5-1 TGCGCCAGCAGCTTAAGGAGGGGGAATACCGGGGAGCTGTTTTTT CASSLRRGNTGELFF
few TRBJ1-1 NA TRBV5-1 TGCGCCAGCAGCTACGTAGGGGGGAACACTGAAGCTTTCTTT CASSYVGGNTEAFF
few TRBJ2-7 TRBD1 TRBV7-9 TGTGCCAGCAGCCTAAACGGACAGGCCTACGAGCAGTACTTC CASSLNGQAYEQYF
NA TRBJ2-1 NA TRBV9 TGTGCCAGCAGCGTAGTGAGCCATGAGCAGTTCTTC CASSVVSHEQFF
NA TRBJ1-1 NA TRBV10-3 TGTGCCATCAATACGGGGGCGTACACTGAAGCTTTCTTT CAINTGAYTEAFF
many TRBJ2-2 TRBD2 TRBV29-1 TGCAGCGTTCGACTAGCGGGGGACGCGAACACCGGGGAGCTGTTTTTT CSVRLAGDANTGELFF
few TRBJ2-2 NA TRBV12-3/TRBV12-4 TGTGCCAGCAGTTTCCTGGCAGCAAACACCGGGGAGCTGTTTTTT CASSFLAANTGELFF
NA TRBJ1-5 NA TRBV7-6 TGTGCCAGCAGCACCGGGTCGGGCAATCAGCCCCAGCATTTT CASSTGSGNQPQHF